These 29 T cell receptor beta chains were all obtained from the same sample, sequenced in a study of T cells in Graves' hyperthyroidism and ophthalmopathy. The TCR beta CDR3 regions underwent amplification using RNA transcripts as the source. The HTBI set primed first-round TCR CDR3 RT-PCR. TCRdb itself ran the multiplex PCR reads through MiXCR, one entry per CDR3 protein. The table includes roughly 550,000 distinct CDR3 sequences, 15% to 20% detected once. The sequencing sample was made of blood. All receptors derive from a young woman with Graves' ophthalmopathy.

With regard to this clonotype: The CDR3 end shows no conserved phenylalanine or tryptophan, and so a read error is likely. The chain couples TRBV6-1 to TRBJ1-4, with 7 positions matching TRBD1. CDR3 length: 13 residues. Germline V gene lookup returns CDR1 MNHNS and CDR2 SASEGT. With 8 bases clipped from V and 5 bases from J, the junction kept 5 bases outside the gene matches. The CDR3 coding sequence is TGTGCCAGCGAGGGGACAGACAATGAAAAACTGTTTCTT. Residues: CASEGTDNEKLFL.

This clonotype was recorded once. One base away lies a much larger clone, so this may be a sequencing read error. This chain links TRBV18 with TRBJ1-5; perhaps TRBD1 as D (5 bases). Germline-derived CDR1 and CDR2 are KGHSH and LQKENI. This CDR3 comprises 13 residues. CDR3 DNA: TGTGCCAGCTCACCCCGGGGGGATCAGCCCCATCATTTT. Its translation: CASSPRGDQPHHF.

CDR3 loop: CAWSTTYVGFSYEQYF. CDR3 DNA sequence: TGTGCCTGGAGTACTACTTATGTGGGATTTTCCTACGAGCAGTACTTC. V gene TRBV30 combines with J gene TRBJ2-7; D uncertain. This CDR3 region has 16 residues. CDR1 is GTSNPN and CDR2 is SVGIG in the germline V gene (reference sequence). V dropped 2 bases and J dropped 1 base, with 18 bases sitting between them.

V and J are TRBV6-1 and TRBJ2-1; no clear D gene. The CDR3 is 12 amino acids. In germline, CDR1 is MNHNS, CDR2 SASEGT. Trimming took 6 bases from V and 9 from J, leaving 12 bases between them. CDR3 region: CASRTSLGEQFF. In DNA form, the CDR3 reads TGTGCCAGCAGGACTTCTTTGGGTGAGCAGTTCTTC.

A word on this clonotype: Being one base from a much bigger clone, this may be a read error. The chain combines TRBV27 with TRBJ2-1; D not resolved. The end of the DNA fits TRBJ2-7 better, so the J call may be wrong. Germline-derived CDR1 and CDR2 are MNHEY and SMNVEV (reference sequence). The CDR3 is 13 residues long. The chain's CDR3 is CASSDRSYNEQYF. The CDR3 DNA follows: TGTGCCAGCAGTGACCGCTCCTACAATGAGCAGTACTTC.

The chain carries TRBV29-1 and TRBJ2-3, with 8 bases lining up with TRBD2. V dropped 6 bases and J dropped 1; count of bases not matched to a gene: 9. The CDR3 is 15 residues long. Germline CDR1 is SQVTM and CDR2 is ANQGSEA. The CDR3 spells CSVGKRGKGTDTQYF. The CDR3 bases are TGCAGCGTCGGCAAGCGGGGGAAGGGCACAGATACGCAGTATTTT.

The genes are TRBV19 and TRBJ2-7; D might be TRBD1 or TRBD2, each matching 5 bases. The CDR3 is 15 residues long. CDR1 and CDR2 from the germline V gene are LNHDA and SQIVND (reference sequence). Trimming removed 6 bases at V and 1 base at J, with 16 bases between. The CDR3 loop is CASRPRDVSSYEQYF. In nucleotides, the CDR3 is TGTGCCAGTAGGCCCCGGGACGTAAGTTCCTACGAGCAGTACTTC.

This clonotype occurred a few times. This chain links TRBV29-1 with TRBJ2-1; no firm D call. The germline gives CDR1 SQVTM, CDR2 ANQGSEA. Between the trimmed V and J ends, which lost 6 bases and 0 bases, there was a span of 3 bases. The CDR3 spans 11 residues. DNA of the CDR3: TGCAGCGTATACTCCTACAATGAGCAGTTCTTC. Translating gives CSVYSYNEQFF.

Ten or more counts support this clonotype. The chain has TRBV18 and TRBJ2-1; D not certain. The germline gives CDR1 KGHSH, CDR2 LQKENI. V was clipped by 5 bases and J by 5 bases, with 4 bases between them. This CDR3 is 11 amino acids long. CDR3 protein: CASSDDNEQFF. The CDR3 nucleotides read TGTGCCAGCTCAGATGACAATGAGCAGTTCTTC.

CDR3 sequence (DNA): TGTGCCAGCAGCTTAGTAAGGGTTCTTCGTTATCGCTCCTACGAGCAGTACTTC. Its protein is CASSLVRVLRYRSYEQYF. J is TRBJ2-7 and V is TRBV7-8; no clear D. The CDR3 has 18 amino acids. V dropped 1 base and J dropped 0 bases, with 19 bases sitting between them. Germline CDR1 SGHVS, CDR2 FQNEAQ. The full variable domain, its missing parts supplied by reference TRBV7-8 and TRBJ2-7, is GAGVSQSPRYKVAKRGQDVALRCDPISGHVSLFWYQQALGQGPEFLTYFQNEAQLDKSGLPSDRFFAERPEGSVSTLKIQRTQQEDSAVYLCASSLVRVLRYRSYEQYFGPGTRLTVT.

This clonotype came up many times. The chain has TRBV12-3 or TRBV12-4 and TRBJ2-7, with D maybe TRBD1 (6 bases). The length of the CDR3 is 14 residues. With 3 bases removed from V and 9 bases from J, the gap between germline ends came to 18 bases. CDR3 sequence (DNA): TGTGCCAGCAGTTTCAGGGGATCCCCCTCGGGGCAGTACTTC. Protein sequence: CASSFRGSPSGQYF.

V is TRBV27 and J is TRBJ2-7; 7 nucleotides align to TRBD1. From germline, CDR1 is MNHEY and CDR2 SMNVEV (reference sequence). The V segment lost 9 bases and the J segment 4 bases; nucleotides outside the gene matches: 15. The CDR3 loop spans 15 amino acids. DNA of the CDR3: TGTGCCAGTAGGGCCCGAGGGACAGTGGGATACGAGCAGTACTTC. As protein: CASRARGTVGYEQYF.

J is TRBJ1-1 and V is TRBV7-6; perhaps TRBD1 as D (5 bases). Germline V gene data show CDR1 as SGHVS and CDR2 as FNYEAQ. This CDR3 spans 15 amino acids. The germline V and J ends were trimmed by 4 bases and 2 bases, with 14 bases remaining between them. CDR3 amino acids: CASSYVRGYNTEAFF. DNA for the CDR3: TGTGCCAGCAGCTACGTGCGGGGCTACAACACTGAAGCTTTCTTT.

This clonotype has ten or more counts. The CDR3 DNA follows: TGCGCCAGCAGCCAAGAAGGGGCGGGAGAGTTGTACGAGCAGTACTTC. It encodes CASSQEGAGELYEQYF. The chain employs TRBV4-3 and TRBJ2-7, with TRBD2 matching 7 bases. The CDR3 is 16 amino acids. After removal of 0 bases from V and 4 bases from J, the junction contained 9 bases not matched to a gene. Germline-derived CDR1 and CDR2 are LGHNA and YSLEER.

This chain joins TRBV11-2 and TRBJ2-1, with D possibly being TRBD1 (5 bases). V was trimmed by 2 bases and J by 16 bases, leaving 15 bases between them. CDR3 length: 12 residues. Germline CDR1 is SGHAT and CDR2 is FQNNGV. The CDR3 reads CASSLTGHLIFF. As DNA, the CDR3 is TGTGCCAGCAGCTTAACAGGCCATCTAATCTTCTTC.

This chain connects TRBV24-1 to TRBJ2-5; D tentatively reads TRBD1 or TRBD2 (6 bases each). The V end was cut by 3 bases, the J end by 5 bases, with 15 bases between. Germline CDR1 and CDR2: KGHDR and SFDVKD. The CDR3 contains 15 residues. As DNA, the CDR3 is TGTGCCACCAGTGATCGGAGGGGGATGAGGGAGACCCAGTACTTC. It specifies CATSDRRGMRETQYF.

Many counts were recorded for this clonotype. V usage is TRBV18 and J usage is TRBJ1-5; a possible D gene is TRBD1 (6 bases). With 3 bases removed from V and 5 bases from J, the gap between germline ends came to 8 bases. The CDR3 is made up of 13 amino acids. Germline-derived CDR1 and CDR2 are KGHSH and LQKENI. In nucleotides, the CDR3 is TGTGCCAGCTCACCGACAGGCGATCAGCCCCAGCATTTT. This gives the protein CASSPTGDQPQHF.

Concerning this clonotype: This sequence may be a read error, since a much larger clone differs from it by one base. The chain couples TRBV28 to TRBJ1-1; possible D gene TRBD1, 5 bases. CDR1 is MDHEN and CDR2 is SYDVKM in the germline V gene. The CDR3 is made up of 15 amino acids. V lost 2 bases and J lost 0, with 10 bases in between. CDR3 DNA sequence: TGTGCCAGCAGTTTAACTGGGGGGATGAACACTGAAGCTTTCTTT. Encoded protein: CASSLTGGMNTEAFF.

This clonotype was seen a few times. The chain is built from TRBV27 and TRBJ2-1, with 8 positions matching TRBD2. This CDR3 is 15 amino acids long. From germline, CDR1 is MNHEY and CDR2 SMNVEV (reference sequence). V shed 2 bases, J shed 5 bases, and the junction held 5 bases outside the gene matches. CDR3 nucleotide sequence: TGTGCCAGCAGTTTACCTAATAGCGGGAACAATGAGCAGTTCTTC. This codes for CASSLPNSGNNEQFF.

This clonotype was counted at least ten times. The chain couples TRBV18 to TRBJ2-7; 11 nucleotides line up with TRBD1. Germline CDR1 reads KGHSH; CDR2 reads LQKENI. The CDR3 extends over 14 amino acids. The J segment lost 6 bases and the V segment lost 4 bases, leaving 5 bases of the junction unmatched. The CDR3 is CASSRPGTGGEQYF. CDR3 nucleotide sequence: TGTGCCAGCTCACGTCCCGGGACAGGGGGCGAGCAGTACTTC.

This clonotype was counted at least ten times. The V and J genes are TRBV20-1 and TRBJ2-1; 8 bases map to TRBD1. V dropped 6 bases and J dropped 6; count of bases not matched to a gene: 13. The length of the CDR3 is 15 residues. Germline V gene lookup returns CDR1 DFQATT and CDR2 SNEGSKA (reference sequence). In nucleotides, the CDR3 is TGCAGTGCCCCTGAGAGGGCAGGGGGCTTCAATGAGCAGTTCTTC. Encoded protein: CSAPERAGGFNEQFF.

This clonotype has at least ten counts. This chain uses TRBV27 with TRBJ2-7, with D maybe TRBD2 (7 bases). Deletions cut 4 bases from V and 1 base from J, with 11 bases between. CDR3 length equals 14 residues. Germline V gene sequence: CDR1 MNHEY, CDR2 SMNVEV (reference sequence). Written as DNA, the CDR3 is TGTGCCAGCAGTTACGGGGGGCCTTCCTACGAGCAGTACTTC. As protein: CASSYGGPSYEQYF.

The genes are TRBV11-1 and TRBJ2-7, with D perhaps TRBD1 (6 bases). This CDR3 has 14 amino acids. The germline V gene encodes CDR1 SGHAT and CDR2 FQDESV (reference sequence). V dropped 0 bases and J dropped 3 bases, with 9 bases sitting between them. The CDR3 loop reads CASSLAQGFYEQYF. CDR3 DNA sequence: TGTGCCAGCAGCTTAGCCCAGGGGTTCTACGAGCAGTACTTC.

V usage is TRBV9 and J usage is TRBJ2-1; 9 bases agree with TRBD2. V dropped 0 bases and J dropped 5; count of bases not matched to a gene: 12. CDR3 length: 18 residues. Germline CDR1 SGDLS, CDR2 YYNGEE. The chain's CDR3 is CASSVVGRAGGDNNEQFF. In DNA form, the CDR3 reads TGTGCCAGCAGCGTAGTGGGGAGAGCGGGGGGCGATAACAATGAGCAGTTCTTC.

This clonotype was recorded many times. The V call is TRBV2, the J call TRBJ1-1; no clear D gene. CDR1 and CDR2 from the germline V gene are SNHLY and FYNNEI. The CDR3 length is 16 residues. V was trimmed by 4 bases and J by 0 bases, leaving 15 bases between them. CDR3 coding DNA: TGTGCCAGCAGTGGAATTGTGGACGGACTGAACACTGAAGCTTTCTTT. Protein sequence: CASSGIVDGLNTEAFF.

The table lists this clonotype with many counts. The chain combines TRBV7-3 with TRBJ2-7, with 9 bases lining up with TRBD1. After removal of 2 bases from V and 4 bases from J, the junction contained 12 bases not matched to a gene. Germline assignment: CDR1 SGHTA and CDR2 FQGTGA. This CDR3 has 17 amino acids. CDR3 nucleotides: TGTGCCAGCAGCTTAGGGTCGCCGGGACAGGGTAGTTACGAGCAGTACTTC. Translating it yields CASSLGSPGQGSYEQYF.

This clonotype has at least ten counts. The rearrangement links TRBV28 to TRBJ1-2, with TRBD1 matching 8 bases. This CDR3 spans 15 amino acids. Germline V gives CDR1 MDHEN, CDR2 SYDVKM. V was pared by 2 bases and J by 4 bases, with 6 bases of the junction left unmatched. CDR3 in amino acids: CASSLTGTGGYGYTF. CDR3 nucleotide sequence: TGTGCCAGCAGTTTAACCGGGACAGGCGGCTATGGCTACACCTTC.

This clonotype was observed a handful of times. The rearrangement links TRBV20-1 to TRBJ2-3; 7 bases are shared with TRBD1. With V trimmed by 6 bases and J by 0 bases, 12 bases remained unmatched. CDR3 size: 16 residues. Germline assignment: CDR1 DFQATT and CDR2 SNEGSKA (reference sequence). The CDR3 DNA is TGCAGTGCCGACGGCAGGGGGACCTTCAGCACAGATACGCAGTATTTT. Its protein is CSADGRGTFSTDTQYF.

Ten or more counts support this clonotype. This chain uses TRBV28 with TRBJ2-7; D call uncertain. Germline lookup yields CDR1 MDHEN and CDR2 SYDVKM. This CDR3 is built from 15 residues. V dropped 2 bases and J dropped 3 bases, with 14 bases sitting between them. Written as DNA, the CDR3 is TGTGCCAGCAGTTTAATGGCTACCCGAAACTACGAGCAGTACTTC. As protein: CASSLMATRNYEQYF.